The present T cell receptor beta chain was sequenced within a study of T cells in Graves' hyperthyroidism and ophthalmopathy. Notes on the study in general: Before onset, ophthalmopathy was predicted by the model a median about six months earlier. Most clonotypes expanded in the thyroid (above 0.001) were also present in blood. A model using 13 V-J features told ophthalmopathy apart from stable hyperthyroidism.

RNA transcripts were the template for amplifying TCR beta CDR3 regions. TCR CDR3 regions were first amplified by RT-PCR with HTBI primers. From the multiplex PCR reads, TCRdb called clonotypes with MiXCR, one entry per CDR3 protein. The table shows approximately 700,000 distinct CDR3 sequences, with 40% to 55% occurring only once. Trimming took off 0 bases at V and 3 bases at J, with 7 bases between the two ends. Germline CDR1 is SGHRS and CDR2 is YFSETQ. There are 14 residues in the CDR3. A patient was excluded if there was uncontrolled infection, other autoimmune disease, pregnancy or lactation. Regarding this clonotype: The antigen remains undetermined.

The clonotype comes from an adult man with Graves' disease, either hyperthyroidism or ophthalmopathy (not recorded which). Sequenced material: peripheral blood or thyroid tissue (not recorded which). The chain uses TRBV5-1 and TRBJ1-5; D is undetermined. The CDR3, as DNA: TGCGCCAGCAGCTTGGGGGAAAACAATCAGCCCCAGCATTTT. Translated, it gives CASSLGENNQPQHF.